The 21 T cell receptor beta chains given below trace back to one sample, sequenced in a study of cytomegalovirus exposure and HLA in healthy donors. PCR involved 60 Vbeta and 13 Jbeta primers. Sequencing used immunoSEQ multiplex PCR; TCRdb keeps in-frame clones, though not all of them. This sample contains 200,000 or so clones. The sequencing input was PBMCs. Receptors originate from a boy aged 5-17 years in good health and CMV-seronegative.

As to this clone: The sample contains more than one DNA sequence encoding this CDR3. The CDR3, as DNA: TGTGCCTCGCGAGCGGGGGTCACCGGGGAGCTGTTTTTT. It encodes CASRAGVTGELFF. V is TRBV7-7 and J is TRBJ2-2; 8 bases map to TRBD2. Germline CDR1 reads SSHAT; CDR2 reads FNYEAQ (reference sequence). V was clipped by 11 bases and J by 4 bases; unmatched bases: 6. The CDR3 covers 13 residues.

This rearrangement joins TRBV7-8 to TRBJ1-5; TRBD1 matches 8 bases. V gave up 3 bases and J gave up 1 base; unmatched junction bases: 8. The CDR3 runs to 17 residues. The V gene's germline CDR1 is SGHVS and CDR2 FQNEAQ. The CDR3 region has the DNA TGTGCCAGCAGCTTGGGGTACAGGGGGACGAGCAATCAGCCCCAGCATTTT. It encodes CASSLGYRGTSNQPQHF.

The rearrangement links TRBV7-3 to TRBJ2-3; TRBD2 matches 8 bases. Trimming cost V 3 bases and J 0 bases; bases outside gene matches: 2. Germline V gene sequence: CDR1 SGHTA, CDR2 FQGTGA. The CDR3 runs to 15 residues. The CDR3 DNA reads as TGTGCCAGCAGCTTTAGCGGGGCTAGCACAGATACGCAGTATTTT. Residues: CASSFSGASTDTQYF. Together with reference TRBV7-3 and TRBJ2-3, the CDR3 gives the full variable domain: GAGVSQTPSNKVTEKGKYVELRCDPISGHTALYWYRQSLGQGPEFLIYFQGTGAADDSGLPNDRFFAVRPEGSVSTLKIQRTERGDSAVYLCASSFSGASTDTQYFGPGTRLTVL.

J is TRBJ1-5 and V is TRBV4-1, with 8 bases matching TRBD1. This CDR3 comprises 17 residues. The junction had 10 bases not matched to a gene; V was cut back by 0 bases and J by 6 bases. Germline assignment: CDR1 MGHRA and CDR2 YSYEKL. The CDR3 DNA is TGCGCCAGCAGCCAAGACAGGGGGCGCGGCGGCGGTCAGCCCCAGCATTTT. Its translation: CASSQDRGRGGGQPQHF.

This chain connects TRBV7-9 to TRBJ1-2, with a possible D match to TRBD1 (6 bases). CDR3 length equals 13 residues. V lost 7 bases and J lost 2, with 11 bases in between. CDR1 and CDR2 from the germline V gene are SEHNR and FQNEAQ (reference sequence). This chain's CDR3 is CASTLTGNYGYTF. The DNA for the CDR3 is TGTGCCAGCACCCTTACAGGGAACTATGGCTACACCTTC.

The J gene is TRBJ1-2, the V gene TRBV2; 7 bases are a match to TRBD1. The CDR3 contains 14 residues. With V trimmed by 4 bases and J by 7 bases, 9 bases remained unmatched. Germline loops: CDR1 SNHLY, CDR2 FYNNEI. This CDR3 reads CASSVAGGTGGYTF. Written as DNA, the CDR3 is TGTGCCAGCAGTGTTGCAGGGGGGACTGGTGGCTACACCTTC. The full variable domain, in which reference TRBV2 and TRBJ1-2 provide the parts outside the CDR3, is EPEVTQTPSHQVTQMGQEVILRCVPISNHLYFYWYRQILGQKVEFLVSFYNNEISEKSEIFDDQFSVERPDGSNFTLKIRSTKLEDSAMYFCASSVAGGTGGYTFGSGTRLTVV.

The genes are TRBV4-1 and TRBJ2-1; D unresolved. The CDR3 contains 15 residues. The V and J ends lost 1 base and 4 bases respectively, with 11 bases between them. The germline gives CDR1 MGHRA, CDR2 YSYEKL. CDR3 loop: CASSQGAHIYNEQFF. The CDR3, as DNA: TGCGCCAGCAGCCAAGGAGCCCATATTTACAATGAGCAGTTCTTC.

V gene TRBV5-6 combines with J gene TRBJ1-3; weak D call: TRBD1 (5 bases). With 5 bases removed from V and 0 bases from J, the gap between germline ends came to 12 bases. Germline values: CDR1 SGHDT, CDR2 YYEEEE. The CDR3 is 15 residues long. The CDR3 coding sequence is TGTGCCAGCAGTTTCGGGGGGAACTCTGGAAACACCATATATTTT. Translated: CASSFGGNSGNTIYF.

The chain uses TRBV11-2 and TRBJ2-2; D is undetermined. The CDR3 is made up of 15 amino acids. Between the trimmed V and J ends, which lost 4 bases and 1 base, there was a span of 10 bases. Germline CDR1 SGHAT, CDR2 FQNNGV. The CDR3 here is CASSSTPGNTGELFF. Written as DNA, the CDR3 is TGTGCCAGCAGCTCCACGCCGGGGAACACCGGGGAGCTGTTTTTT.

This sequence joins TRBV19 and TRBJ1-1; TRBD1 is a possible D gene (6 bases). This CDR3 is built from 13 residues. Germline values: CDR1 LNHDA, CDR2 SQIVND (reference sequence). Between the trimmed V and J ends, which lost 9 bases and 0 bases, there was a span of 11 bases. CDR3 amino acids: CASGQIMNTEAFF. The CDR3 DNA is TGTGCCAGCGGACAGATTATGAACACTGAAGCTTTCTTT.

The J gene is TRBJ1-2, the V gene TRBV5-4; no reliable D call. The CDR3 is 13 residues long. Germline CDR1 and CDR2: SGHNT and YYREEE (reference sequence). The germline V and J ends were trimmed by 3 bases and 8 bases, with 14 bases remaining between them. As DNA, the CDR3 is TGTGCCAGCAGCTCAACTTCCGTGTTGGGCTACACCTTC. Encoded protein: CASSSTSVLGYTF. Looking up the rest from reference TRBV5-4 and TRBJ1-2 gives the full variable domain: ETGVTQSPTHLIKTRGQQVTLRCSSQSGHNTVSWYQQALGQGPQFIFQYYREEENGRGNFPPRFSGLQFPNYSSELNVNALELDDSALYLCASSSTSVLGYTFGSGTRLTVV.

CDR3 protein: CASSQDPTSNYGYTF. CDR3 coding DNA: TGCGCCAGCAGCCAAGATCCGACAAGCAACTATGGCTACACCTTC. The chain combines TRBV4-3 with TRBJ1-2; the D is unclear. CDR1 and CDR2 from the germline V gene are LGHNA and YSLEER. The CDR3 length is 15 residues. The germline V and J ends were trimmed by 0 bases and 2 bases, with 10 bases remaining between them.

V and J are TRBV18 and TRBJ2-7; 9 bases align to TRBD1. The CDR3 spans 16 residues. J lost 6 bases, V lost 3 bases, and 12 bases had no gene match. The germline V gene encodes CDR1 KGHSH and CDR2 LQKENI. The CDR3 spells CASSPTLRDRVFEQYF. In nucleotides, the CDR3 is TGTGCCAGCTCACCCACTCTCCGGGACAGGGTCTTCGAGCAGTACTTC.

The chain couples TRBV10-3 to TRBJ1-3, with 8 nucleotides matching TRBD1. The CDR3 consists of 13 residues. Germline CDR1 is ENHRY and CDR2 is SYGVKD. V gave up 9 bases and J gave up 0 bases; unmatched junction bases: 1. CDR3 nucleotide sequence: TGTGCCATACAGGGGGACTCTGGAAACACCATATATTTT. This encodes CAIQGDSGNTIYF.

V gene TRBV30 combines with J gene TRBJ1-2, with D possibly TRBD1 on 5 matching bases. V was cut by 5 bases and J by 8 bases, with 18 bases left in between. The germline gives CDR1 GTSNPN, CDR2 SVGIG (reference sequence). The CDR3 is 13 amino acids. CDR3: CAWARVSPLGYTF. CDR3 nucleotides: TGTGCCTGGGCCAGGGTTTCTCCTCTGGGCTACACCTTC.

The chain has TRBV6-1 and TRBJ2-2; 8 bases are a match to TRBD2. The CDR3 spans 15 residues. V lost 1 base to trimming and J lost 9 bases; unmatched junction nucleotides: 7. Germline lookup yields CDR1 MNHNS and CDR2 SASEGT. The CDR3 sequence is CASSEGRTGGWELFF. CDR3 in DNA: TGTGCCAGCAGTGAAGGCAGGACGGGGGGGTGGGAGCTGTTTTTT.

The V and J genes are TRBV28 and TRBJ2-7; no definite D call. V shed 3 bases and J shed 5 bases, with 5 bases lying between them. The CDR3 runs 11 residues. CDR1 MDHEN and CDR2 SYDVKM come from the germline V gene. DNA for the CDR3: TGTGCCAGCAGTTTTAGTAACGAGCAGTACTTC. Translation gives CASSFSNEQYF.

The chain joins TRBV7-8 to TRBJ2-5; the D gene is possibly TRBD2 (6 bases). This CDR3 region has 14 residues. V lost 5 bases to trimming and J lost 1 base, with 11 bases between them. Per germline, CDR1 SGHVS and CDR2 FQNEAQ. CDR3: CASSIERAQETQYF. In DNA form, the CDR3 reads TGTGCCAGCAGCATCGAGCGGGCCCAAGAGACCCAGTACTTC. Full variable domain (rest looked up from reference TRBV7-8 and TRBJ2-5): GAGVSQSPRYKVAKRGQDVALRCDPISGHVSLFWYQQALGQGPEFLTYFQNEAQLDKSGLPSDRFFAERPEGSVSTLKIQRTQQEDSAVYLCASSIERAQETQYFGPGTRLLVL.

The chain combines TRBV7-9 with TRBJ2-7, with 7 bases lining up with TRBD1. The germline gives CDR1 SEHNR, CDR2 FQNEAQ (reference sequence). The trim removed 7 bases at V and 2 bases at J, leaving 8 bases unmatched. The CDR3 extends over 14 amino acids. CDR3 nucleotides: TGTGCCAGCAAAGACCCGGGACAGCCCTACGAGCAGTACTTC. It translates to CASKDPGQPYEQYF.

The chain has TRBV6-5 and TRBJ2-7; 8 nucleotides match TRBD1. After removal of 2 bases from V and 12 bases from J, the junction contained 3 bases not matched to a gene. Germline V lookup: CDR1 MNHEY, CDR2 SVGAGI. The CDR3 loop spans 11 amino acids. The CDR3 DNA sequence: TGTGCCAGCAGTTACGGACAGGGTCTGTACTTC. Encoded protein: CASSYGQGLYF.

The chain is built from TRBV11-3 and TRBJ1-2, with 7 positions matching TRBD1. This CDR3 contains 13 residues. V lost 5 bases, J lost 4 bases, and 4 bases stayed unmatched. Per the germline V gene, CDR1 is SGHNT and CDR2 is YENEEA. CDR3 sequence: CASSHRGTYGYTF. CDR3 in DNA: TGTGCCAGCAGCCACAGGGGTACCTATGGCTACACCTTC.